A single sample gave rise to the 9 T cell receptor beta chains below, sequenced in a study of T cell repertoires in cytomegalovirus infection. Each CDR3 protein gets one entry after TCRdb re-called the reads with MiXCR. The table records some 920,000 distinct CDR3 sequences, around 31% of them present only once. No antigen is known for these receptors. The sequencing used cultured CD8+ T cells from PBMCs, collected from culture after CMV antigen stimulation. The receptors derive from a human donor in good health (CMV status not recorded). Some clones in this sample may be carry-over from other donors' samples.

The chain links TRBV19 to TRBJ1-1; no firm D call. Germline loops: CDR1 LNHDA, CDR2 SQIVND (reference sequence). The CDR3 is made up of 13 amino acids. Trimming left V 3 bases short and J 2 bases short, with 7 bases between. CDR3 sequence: CASSIASNTEAFF. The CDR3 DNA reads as TGTGCCAGTAGTATTGCGAGTAACACTGAAGCTTTCTTT.

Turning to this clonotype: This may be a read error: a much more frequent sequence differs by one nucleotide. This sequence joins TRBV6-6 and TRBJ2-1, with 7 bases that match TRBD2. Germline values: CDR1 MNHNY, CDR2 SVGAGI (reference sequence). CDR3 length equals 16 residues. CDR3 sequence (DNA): TGTGCCAGCAGTGAGTGGGGGGGGTCGTCCTACAATGAGCAGATCTTC. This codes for CASSEWGGSSYNEQIF.

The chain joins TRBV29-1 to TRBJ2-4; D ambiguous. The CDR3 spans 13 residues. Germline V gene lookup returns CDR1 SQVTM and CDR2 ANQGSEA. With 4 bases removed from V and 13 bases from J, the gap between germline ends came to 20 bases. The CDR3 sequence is CSVVGIFDIIQYF. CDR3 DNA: TGCAGCGTTGTAGGTATTTTTGACATAATCCAGTACTTC.

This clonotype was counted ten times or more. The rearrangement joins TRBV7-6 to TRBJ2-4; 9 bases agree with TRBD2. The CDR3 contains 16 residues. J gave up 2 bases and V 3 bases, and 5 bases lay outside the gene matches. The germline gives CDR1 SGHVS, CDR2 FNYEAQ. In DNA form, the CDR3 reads TGTGCCAGCAGCTTGTCTAGCGGGGAGACCAAAAACATTCAGTACTTC. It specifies CASSLSSGETKNIQYF.

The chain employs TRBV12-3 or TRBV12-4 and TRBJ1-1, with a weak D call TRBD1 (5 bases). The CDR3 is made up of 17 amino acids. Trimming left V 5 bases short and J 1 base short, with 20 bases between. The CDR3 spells CASSSRDRVDSNTEAFF. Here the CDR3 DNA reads TGTGCCAGCAGTAGCCGGGACCGAGTGGATTCGAACACTGAAGCTTTCTTT.

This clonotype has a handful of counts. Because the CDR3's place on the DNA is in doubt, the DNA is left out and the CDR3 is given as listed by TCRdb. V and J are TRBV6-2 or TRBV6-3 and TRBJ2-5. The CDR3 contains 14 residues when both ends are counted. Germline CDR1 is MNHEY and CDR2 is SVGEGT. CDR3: CASSSSGLQETQYF.

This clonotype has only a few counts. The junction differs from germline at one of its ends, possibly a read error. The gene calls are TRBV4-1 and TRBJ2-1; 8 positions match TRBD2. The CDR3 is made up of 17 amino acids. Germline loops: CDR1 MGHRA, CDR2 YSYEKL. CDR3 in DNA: TGTGCCAGCAGCCAAGAGGAGGGTAGCGGGGTATACAATGAGCAGTTCTTC. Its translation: CASSQEEGSGVYNEQFF.

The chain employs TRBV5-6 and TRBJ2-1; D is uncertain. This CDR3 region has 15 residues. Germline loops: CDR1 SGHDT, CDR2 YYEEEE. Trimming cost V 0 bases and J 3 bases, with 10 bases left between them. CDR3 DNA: TGTGCCAGCAGCTTGGGAGGCAGTTTCTACAATGAGCAGTTCTTC. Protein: CASSLGGSFYNEQFF.

This CDR3 is CASSDGSGGGDTQYF. The CDR3 DNA follows: TGTGCCAGCAGTGACGGTAGCGGGGGGGGGGATACGCAGTATTTT. The chain joins TRBV2 to TRBJ2-3, with 11 nucleotides matching TRBD2. The CDR3 consists of 15 residues. Germline CDR1 SNHLY, CDR2 FYNNEI. J was trimmed by 6 bases and V by 3 bases; bases with no gene match: 5.